The following is a T cell receptor (beta chain) sequence with its context. In this sample, this clone turned up many times. Its antigen is still unknown. No clone much larger than this one lies a single base away; base qualities are absent. The germline V gene sets CDR1 to MNHEY and CDR2 to SVGAGI. The CDR3 goes from the cysteine to the phenylalanine over 14 residues. The DNA shown is the 42-base CDR3, in frame from base 1. Relative to germline, V is 5 bases shorter and J is 3 bases shorter, with 11 bases between their ends. The data belong to a study of blood T cell repertoires in COVID-19 (TCRdb year 2020). Regarding the study in general: Samples covering the acute and convalescent phases of COVID-19 were provided by collaborators in the United States, Italy and Spain. The material from the prospective study consisted of cDNA or gDNA derived from T cells, B-cell-depleted T cells, or PBMCs. Deeply sampled blood TCRbeta repertoires from subjects exposed to, actively infected with, or recovered from COVID-19 were included in the dataset. The repertoires were made available in a free public database intended to serve as a resource for research on the immune response to SARS-CoV-2. The samples were drawn from two sources: the first 160 participants of the ongoing ImmuneRACE study, and 1,254 subjects contributed by 6 global collaborators. Sample metadata almost always included a de-identified subject ID, COVID-19 status, age in years and sex. Where available, HLA class I and class II types were taken from metadata supplied by the sample provider and were not determined by assay-based typing.

Collaborating institutions collected whole blood in K2EDTA tubes following their own protocols. Collaborator samples were shipped for TCRbeta analysis as frozen whole blood, isolated PBMCs, or DNA extracted from either sample type. What the authors observed across the whole study: Clinical and demographic metadata were provided uncurated, with the amount varying by source and participant.

TCRbeta CDR3 regions were amplified from genomic DNA using the immunoSEQ Assay, a bias-controlled multiplex PCR. In the source study's methods: The number of nucleated cells in each sample was estimated by amplification of reference gene primers within the assay. To quantify the absolute abundance of each unique TCRbeta CDR3 rearrangement, sequence reads were collapsed and filtered. Productive Simpson clonality was computed per sample as the square root of Simpson's diversity index over productive rearrangements. Entries here come from immuneACCESS through TCRdb and include only in-frame sequences with V and J called. Some clones fail to appear in such tables; in the studies checked, an unresolved V gene covers under half of the shortfall, and the cause of the remainder is unknown. V, J and clone size were drawn from that table, and D and trimming were deduced from the DNA. The sample data list 50,000 to 65,000 clones, and approximately 86% of these were observed just once. The ten largest clonotypes hold over 3.5% of the sample.

The chain is made from TRBV6-5 and TRBJ1-5, with the D gene too uncertain to name. The sequence came from a man between 45 and 60 years old with active COVID-19. The sample was peripheral blood. This receptor has the CDR3 CASSRGLDNQPQHF. In nucleotides, the sequence is TGTGCCAGCAGTCGGGGTTTGGACAATCAGCCCCAGCATTTT.